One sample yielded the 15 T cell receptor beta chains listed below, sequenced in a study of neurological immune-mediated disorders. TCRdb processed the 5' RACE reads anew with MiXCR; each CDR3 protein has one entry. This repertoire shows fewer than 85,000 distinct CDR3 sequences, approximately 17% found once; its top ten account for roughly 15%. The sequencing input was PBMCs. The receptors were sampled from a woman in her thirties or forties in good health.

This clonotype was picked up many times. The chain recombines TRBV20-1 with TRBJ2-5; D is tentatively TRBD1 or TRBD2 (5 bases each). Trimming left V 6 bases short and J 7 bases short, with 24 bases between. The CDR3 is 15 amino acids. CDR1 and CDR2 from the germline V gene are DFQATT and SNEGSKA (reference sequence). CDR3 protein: CSATNVGTAVGTQYF. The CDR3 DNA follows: TGCAGTGCCACAAATGTTGGGACGGCCGTGGGGACCCAGTACTTC.

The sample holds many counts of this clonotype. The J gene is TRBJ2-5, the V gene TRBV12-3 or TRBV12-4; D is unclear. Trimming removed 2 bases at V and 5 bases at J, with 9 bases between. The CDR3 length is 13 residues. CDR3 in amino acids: CASSLRQEETQYF. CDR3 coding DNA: TGTGCCAGCAGTTTACGCCAGGAGGAGACCCAGTACTTC.

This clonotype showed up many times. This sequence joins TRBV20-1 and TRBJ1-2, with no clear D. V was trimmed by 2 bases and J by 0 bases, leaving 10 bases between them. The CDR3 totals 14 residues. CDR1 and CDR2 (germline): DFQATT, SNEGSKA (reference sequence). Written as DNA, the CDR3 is TGCAGTGCTAGATCCACCCAGTCTAACTATGGCTACACCTTC. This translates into CSARSTQSNYGYTF.

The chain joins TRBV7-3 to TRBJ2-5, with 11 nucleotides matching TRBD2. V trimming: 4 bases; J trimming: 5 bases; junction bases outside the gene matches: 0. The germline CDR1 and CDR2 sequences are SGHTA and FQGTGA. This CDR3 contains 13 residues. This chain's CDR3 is CASSSSGGETQYF. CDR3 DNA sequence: TGTGCCAGCAGCTCTAGCGGGGGGGAGACCCAGTACTTC.

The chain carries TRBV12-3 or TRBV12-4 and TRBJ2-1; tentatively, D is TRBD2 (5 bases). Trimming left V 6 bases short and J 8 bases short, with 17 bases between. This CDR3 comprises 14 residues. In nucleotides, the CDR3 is TGTGCCAGCAGCCCCCTTGGTGGGAGCTATGAGCAGTTCTTC. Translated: CASSPLGGSYEQFF.

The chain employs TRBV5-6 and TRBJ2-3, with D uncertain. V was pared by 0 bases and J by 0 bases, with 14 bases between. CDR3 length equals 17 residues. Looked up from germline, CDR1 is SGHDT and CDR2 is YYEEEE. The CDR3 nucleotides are TGTGCCAGCAGCTTGGGCTGGGTAACGGATAGCACAGATACGCAGTATTTT. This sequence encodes CASSLGWVTDSTDTQYF.

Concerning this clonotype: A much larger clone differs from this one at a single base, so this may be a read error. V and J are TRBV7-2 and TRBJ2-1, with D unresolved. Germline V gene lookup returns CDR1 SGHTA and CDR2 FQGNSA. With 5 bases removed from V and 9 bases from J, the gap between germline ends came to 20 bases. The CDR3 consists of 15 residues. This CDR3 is CASSPLSGKGFEQFF. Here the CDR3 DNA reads TGTGCCAGCAGCCCCCTTTCCGGAAAGGGCTTTGAGCAGTTCTTC.

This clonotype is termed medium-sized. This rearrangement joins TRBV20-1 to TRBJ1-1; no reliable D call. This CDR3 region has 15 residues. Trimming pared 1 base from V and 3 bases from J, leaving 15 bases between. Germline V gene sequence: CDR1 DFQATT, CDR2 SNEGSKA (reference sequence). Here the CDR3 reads CSARAAEGGDTEAFF. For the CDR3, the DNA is TGCAGTGCTAGAGCCGCCGAGGGAGGTGACACTGAAGCTTTCTTT.

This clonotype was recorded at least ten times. The DNA of the CDR3 is TGTGCCAGCAGAAGGGGGGGGGAAACTGAAGCTTTCTTT. It encodes CASRRGGETEAFF. The chain couples TRBV5-5 to TRBJ1-1; maybe TRBD1 (6 bases). The length of the CDR3 is 13 residues. V dropped 5 bases and J dropped 5 bases, with 13 bases sitting between them. CDR1 is SGHKS, CDR2 YYEKEE, per germline (reference sequence).

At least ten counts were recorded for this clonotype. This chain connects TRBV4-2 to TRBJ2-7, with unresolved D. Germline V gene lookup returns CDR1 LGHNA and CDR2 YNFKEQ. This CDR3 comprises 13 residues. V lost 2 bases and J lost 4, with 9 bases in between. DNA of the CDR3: TGTGCCAGCAGCCAATTAACGCAATACGAGCAGTACTTC. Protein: CASSQLTQYEQYF.

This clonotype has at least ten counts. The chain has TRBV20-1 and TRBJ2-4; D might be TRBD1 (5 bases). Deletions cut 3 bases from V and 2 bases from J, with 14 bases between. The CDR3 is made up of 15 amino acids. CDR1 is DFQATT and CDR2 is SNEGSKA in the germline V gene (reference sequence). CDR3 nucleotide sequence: TGCAGTGCTAGTCGTGGGGCGAGGACCAAAAACATTCAGTACTTC. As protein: CSASRGARTKNIQYF.

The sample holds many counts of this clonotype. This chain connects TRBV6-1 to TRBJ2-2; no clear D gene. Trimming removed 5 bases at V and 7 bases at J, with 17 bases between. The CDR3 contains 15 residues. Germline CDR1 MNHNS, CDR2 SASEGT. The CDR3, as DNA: TGTGCCAGCAGTTTACGGACGGACCCGGGCGGGGAGCTGTTTTTT. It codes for CASSLRTDPGGELFF.

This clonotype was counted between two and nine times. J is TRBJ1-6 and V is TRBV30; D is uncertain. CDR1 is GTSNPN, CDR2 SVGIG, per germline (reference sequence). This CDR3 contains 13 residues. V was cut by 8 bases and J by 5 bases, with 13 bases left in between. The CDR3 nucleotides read TGTGCCAGTCGATCCGGGGATAATTCACCCCTCCACTTT. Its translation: CASRSGDNSPLHF. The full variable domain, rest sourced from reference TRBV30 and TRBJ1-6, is SQTIHQWPATLVQPVGSPLSLECTVEGTSNPNLYWYRQAAGRGLQLLFYSVGIGQISSEVPQNLSASRPQDRQFILSSKKLLLSDSGFYLCASRSGDNSPLHFGNGTRLTVT.

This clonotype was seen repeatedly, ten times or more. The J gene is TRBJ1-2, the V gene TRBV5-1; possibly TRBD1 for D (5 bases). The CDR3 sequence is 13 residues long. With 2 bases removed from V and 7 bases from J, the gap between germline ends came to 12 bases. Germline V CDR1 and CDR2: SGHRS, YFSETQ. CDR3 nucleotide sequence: TGCGCCAGCAGCTTAATGGGGCGAGGTGGCTACACCTTC. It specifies CASSLMGRGGYTF.

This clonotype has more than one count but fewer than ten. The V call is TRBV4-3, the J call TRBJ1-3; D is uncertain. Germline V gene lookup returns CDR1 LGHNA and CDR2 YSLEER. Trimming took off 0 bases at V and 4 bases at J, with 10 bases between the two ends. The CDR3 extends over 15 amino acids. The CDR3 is CASSQEPSRGNTIYF. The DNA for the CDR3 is TGCGCCAGCAGCCAAGAGCCATCCCGCGGAAACACCATATATTTT.